Shown below are 31 T cell receptor beta chains from a single sample sequenced in a study of OX40 agonist ivuxolimab in advanced cancers. Sequencing was performed with immunoSEQ multiplex PCR; in TCRdb, only in-frame clones are kept and a portion is missing. Among about 59,000 clones listed, about 87% were seen once. The sequenced sample was CD4+ or CD8+ T cells sorted from blood, obtained in a trial of the OX40 agonist ivuxolimab. These receptors originate from an adult with an advanced solid tumor such as melanoma, head and neck, liver or kidney cancer.

This clone was detected a few times. V usage is TRBV6-5 and J usage is TRBJ1-1; 7 positions agree with TRBD1. The junction had 2 bases not matched to a gene; V was cut back by 2 bases and J by 5 bases. CDR1 and CDR2 (germline): MNHEY, SVGAGI. The length of the CDR3 is 13 residues. The CDR3 here is CASSYQGGTEAFF. In nucleotides, the CDR3 is TGTGCCAGCAGTTACCAGGGGGGTACTGAAGCTTTCTTT.

This chain connects TRBV7-2 to TRBJ1-2; D is possibly TRBD1 (6 bases). The germline CDR1 and CDR2 sequences are SGHTA and FQGNSA. CDR3 size: 14 residues. The V end was cut by 4 bases, the J end by 3 bases, with 12 bases between. CDR3: CASSSQGLYYGYTF. The CDR3 bases are TGTGCCAGCAGCTCACAGGGCCTCTACTATGGCTACACCTTC.

CDR3 DNA: TGTGCCATCAGTGAGTCGGGAAACACCATATATTTT. Protein product: CAISESGNTIYF. V is TRBV10-3 and J is TRBJ1-3; D is unresolved. With 0 bases removed from V and 4 bases from J, the gap between germline ends came to 1 base. The CDR3 totals 12 residues. Germline values: CDR1 ENHRY, CDR2 SYGVKD.

This rearrangement joins TRBV4-1 to TRBJ2-1; D tentatively fits TRBD1 or TRBD2 (6 bases each). Germline lookup yields CDR1 MGHRA and CDR2 YSYEKL. There are 16 residues in the CDR3. Trimming stripped 1 base from V and 9 bases from J, with 19 bases between. The chain's CDR3 is CASSQVAGVGGSEQFF. CDR3 sequence (DNA): TGCGCCAGCAGCCAAGTCGCAGGGGTTGGGGGGAGTGAGCAGTTCTTC.

The rearrangement links TRBV4-2 to TRBJ2-1; 10 nucleotides agree with TRBD1. This CDR3 comprises 16 residues. Germline loops: CDR1 LGHNA, CDR2 YNFKEQ. The V segment lost 4 bases and the J segment 1 base; nucleotides outside the gene matches: 4. The CDR3 nucleotides read TGTGCCAGCAGCCCATTGGACAGGGGGTCCTACAATGAGCAGTTCTTC. This codes for CASSPLDRGSYNEQFF.

The CDR3 region is CASSNGGGGPGDNEQFF. The DNA of the CDR3 is TGTGCCAGCAGCAACGGAGGTGGAGGGCCGGGTGACAATGAGCAGTTCTTC. This chain links TRBV21-1 with TRBJ2-1; TRBD2, the table's D call, lacks a check against the DNA. TRBV21-1 is given as a pseudogene. This CDR3 region has 17 residues.

This clone was seen only a few times. V is TRBV10-3 and J is TRBJ1-1; TRBD1 matches at 10 bases. The CDR3 has 14 residues. Germline V gene sequence: CDR1 ENHRY, CDR2 SYGVKD. Trimming cost V 10 bases and J 7 bases; bases outside gene matches: 12. DNA for the CDR3: TGTGCCACAGGAACCGGGACAGGGGCGATTGAAGCTTTCTTT. Amino acid sequence: CATGTGTGAIEAFF.

CDR3 in DNA: TGTGCCAGCAGCTCCCAGGGACGGCAGTTCTTC. Protein product: CASSSQGRQFF. This rearrangement joins TRBV6-5 to TRBJ2-1; tentatively, D is TRBD1 or TRBD2 (5 bases each). Germline values: CDR1 MNHEY, CDR2 SVGAGI. With 6 bases removed from V and 12 bases from J, the gap between germline ends came to 12 bases. The CDR3 length is 11 residues.

The chain uses TRBV30 and TRBJ2-3; 8 bases are a match to TRBD2. Germline assignment: CDR1 GTSNPN and CDR2 SVGIG (reference sequence). There are 15 residues in the CDR3. V lost 2 bases, J lost 7 bases, and 11 bases stayed unmatched. CDR3 residues: CAWSTRGLEAYTQYF. The CDR3 region has the DNA TGTGCCTGGAGTACCAGGGGACTAGAGGCATATACGCAGTATTTT.

The genes are TRBV9 and TRBJ2-1, with 10 bases lining up with TRBD2. This CDR3 has 14 residues. Trimming at V came to 1 base and at J to 9 bases, leaving 4 bases not matched to a gene. CDR1 and CDR2 (germline): SGDLS, YYNGEE. The CDR3 DNA follows: TGTGCCAGCAGCGTATTAGCGGGAGGTCCTGAGCAGTTCTTC. It yields the protein CASSVLAGGPEQFF.

The chain joins TRBV18 to TRBJ2-5; TRBD2 might be the D (6 bases). CDR1 is KGHSH, CDR2 LQKENI, per germline. This CDR3 comprises 15 residues. V was cut by 0 bases and J by 5 bases, with 13 bases left in between. The CDR3 region is CASSPPGGAGETQYF. CDR3 nucleotide sequence: TGTGCCAGCTCACCACCCGGAGGGGCGGGGGAGACCCAGTACTTC.

The gene calls are TRBV30 and TRBJ2-3; TRBD2 matches at 9 bases. With V trimmed by 0 bases and J by 5 bases, 12 bases remained unmatched. There are 17 residues in the CDR3. Per the germline V gene, CDR1 is GTSNPN and CDR2 is SVGIG (reference sequence). The CDR3 sequence is CAWSVQGGGAVLDTQYF. CDR3 nucleotide sequence: TGTGCCTGGAGTGTACAAGGCGGGGGGGCTGTGTTAGATACGCAGTATTTT.

This rearrangement joins TRBV7-9 to TRBJ2-7; 8 nucleotides match TRBD2. V lost 4 bases, J lost 4 bases, and 9 bases stayed unmatched. This CDR3 has 15 amino acids. CDR1 SEHNR and CDR2 FQNEAQ come from the germline V gene (reference sequence). CDR3 sequence: CASSSRAGEGYEQYF. The DNA for the CDR3 is TGTGCCAGCAGCTCTCGAGCGGGAGAGGGGTACGAGCAGTACTTC.

The chain employs TRBV19 and TRBJ1-1, with D unclear. The germline V gene has CDR1 LNHDA and CDR2 SQIVND (reference sequence). The CDR3 sequence is 13 residues long. Trimming left V 5 bases short and J 0 bases short, with 7 bases between. CDR3 residues: CASSQRVNTEAFF. In nucleotides, the CDR3 is TGTGCCAGTAGTCAACGGGTGAACACTGAAGCTTTCTTT.

Here the CDR3 reads CASRGFGGYTF. DNA of the CDR3: TGTGCCAGCAGGGGGTTTGGAGGCTACACCTTC. V gene TRBV28 combines with J gene TRBJ1-2; D uncertain. V was shortened by 6 bases and J by 8 bases, with 10 bases between the two germline ends. Germline V gene sequence: CDR1 MDHEN, CDR2 SYDVKM. The CDR3 loop spans 11 amino acids.

The gene calls are TRBV27 and TRBJ1-5, with unresolved D. Germline assignment: CDR1 MNHEY and CDR2 SMNVEV (reference sequence). Trimming left V 5 bases short and J 2 bases short, with 4 bases between. CDR3 length equals 12 residues. CDR3 in amino acids: CASSRGNQPQHF. In DNA, the CDR3 is TGTGCCAGCAGTCGAGGCAATCAGCCCCAGCATTTT.

For the CDR3, the DNA is TGTGCCAGTAGTATGTCTGGGGAGACCCAGTACTTC. It specifies CASSMSGETQYF. The gene calls are TRBV19 and TRBJ2-5; D is unclear. Trimming pared 3 bases from V and 5 bases from J, leaving 7 bases between. The CDR3 runs 12 residues. Germline V gene data show CDR1 as LNHDA and CDR2 as SQIVND (reference sequence).

This clone came up a few times. This chain uses TRBV5-6 with TRBJ2-1; the D call may be TRBD1 or TRBD2 (5 bases each). V gave up 0 bases and J gave up 5 bases, with 12 bases separating them. Germline V gene sequence: CDR1 SGHDT, CDR2 YYEEEE. The length of the CDR3 is 15 residues. Here the CDR3 reads CASSLEGREHNEQFF. The CDR3 coding sequence is TGTGCCAGCAGCTTGGAAGGCAGGGAGCACAATGAGCAGTTCTTC.

This clone is a singleton in its sample. The chain couples TRBV30 to TRBJ2-3, with TRBD1 identical over 9 bases. This CDR3 has 15 residues. Per the germline V gene, CDR1 is GTSNPN and CDR2 is SVGIG (reference sequence). V lost 3 bases, J lost 1 base, and 5 bases stayed unmatched. The CDR3: CAWSSQGAGTDTQYF. The CDR3 DNA sequence: TGTGCCTGGAGCTCACAGGGGGCCGGCACAGATACGCAGTATTTT. Using reference TRBV30 and TRBJ2-3 for the parts outside the CDR3, the full variable domain is SQTIHQWPATLVQPVGSPLSLECTVEGTSNPNLYWYRQAAGRGLQLLFYSVGIGQISSEVPQNLSASRPQDRQFILSSKKLLLSDSGFYLCAWSSQGAGTDTQYFGPGTRLTVL.

The chain carries TRBV5-4 and TRBJ2-7; TRBD1 matches at 7 bases. V was clipped by 4 bases and J by 2 bases; unmatched bases: 3. This CDR3 is 13 amino acids long. Germline V gene sequence: CDR1 SGHNT, CDR2 YYREEE (reference sequence). DNA for the CDR3: TGTGCCAGCAGCGGTGGGACAGCCTACGAGCAGTACTTC. It codes for CASSGGTAYEQYF.

In its sample, this clone was seen once. The chain joins TRBV9 to TRBJ2-5; TRBD1 is a possible D gene (6 bases). The CDR3 extends over 18 amino acids. V was pared by 0 bases and J by 3 bases, with 21 bases between. CDR1 and CDR2 from the germline V gene are SGDLS and YYNGEE. The CDR3 nucleotides read TGTGCCAGCAGCGTAGGAGGGATGGAAAGACGGGACAAAGAGACCCAGTACTTC. It codes for CASSVGGMERRDKETQYF.

The V call is TRBV7-2, the J call TRBJ2-3, with 8 nucleotides matching TRBD2. The junction had 6 bases not matched to a gene; V was cut back by 5 bases and J by 2 bases. Germline-derived CDR1 and CDR2 are SGHTA and FQGNSA. The length of the CDR3 is 15 residues. The DNA of the CDR3 is TGTGCCAGCAGCGGAACTAGCGGTATCACAGATACGCAGTATTTT. This gives the protein CASSGTSGITDTQYF.

The J gene is TRBJ2-7, the V gene TRBV11-2; 9 bases are shared with TRBD2. CDR1 and CDR2 from the germline V gene are SGHAT and FQNNGV. This CDR3 has 15 residues. V lost 5 bases to trimming and J lost 6 bases; unmatched junction nucleotides: 11. CDR3 in DNA: TGTGCCAGCAGCAACCGTCGGCTAGCGGGGTTCGAGCAGTACTTC. It translates to CASSNRRLAGFEQYF.

This CDR3 reads CATQTGWETQYF. The CDR3 DNA follows: TGTGCCACCCAGACAGGGTGGGAGACCCAGTACTTC. The chain uses TRBV6-1 and TRBJ2-5; 7 bases map to TRBD1. The V gene's germline CDR1 is MNHNS and CDR2 SASEGT. The CDR3 extends over 12 amino acids. The V gene end was trimmed by 10 bases and the J gene end by 5 bases; junction bases not matched to a gene: 7.

The rearrangement links TRBV5-1 to TRBJ1-6; no clear D gene. This CDR3 contains 16 residues. CDR1 is SGHRS and CDR2 is YFSETQ in the germline V gene. Trimming took off 0 bases at V and 3 bases at J, with 10 bases between the two ends. CDR3 sequence reads: CASSLAGVVYNSPLHF. CDR3 nucleotides: TGCGCCAGCAGCTTGGCCGGGGTTGTCTATAATTCACCCCTCCACTTT.

The chain is built from TRBV10-1 and TRBJ2-6; D uncertain. Trimming shortened V by 3 bases and J by 2 bases, and 8 bases separated the two germline ends. The CDR3 sequence is 15 residues long. CDR1 and CDR2 from the germline V gene are WNHNN and SYGVQD (reference sequence). The CDR3 DNA is TGCGCCAGCAGTGATTCGGCGGCTGGGGCCAACGTCCTGACTTTC. Translating gives CASSDSAAGANVLTF.

The chain is built from TRBV5-1 and TRBJ1-1; D is ambiguous. The CDR3 is made up of 13 amino acids. CDR1 and CDR2 (germline): SGHRS, YFSETQ. V was pared by 5 bases and J by 9 bases, with 17 bases between. CDR3 bases: TGCGCCAGCAGGACTAGTGGTTCTACCCAAGCTTTCTTT. Its translation is CASRTSGSTQAFF. The variable domain in full, with the rest retrieved from reference TRBV5-1 and TRBJ1-1, is KAGVTQTPRYLIKTRGQQVTLSCSPISGHRSVSWYQQTPGQGLQFLFEYFSETQRNKGNFPGRFSGRQFSNSRSEMNVSTLELGDSALYLCASRTSGSTQAFFGQGTRLTVV.

The chain joins TRBV5-6 to TRBJ1-5; D unresolved. The germline V and J ends were trimmed by 1 base and 8 bases, with 7 bases remaining between them. Per the germline V gene, CDR1 is SGHDT and CDR2 is YYEEEE. This CDR3 spans 12 amino acids. The CDR3 DNA reads as TGTGCCAGCAGCTTGCCAGGCGAGCCCCAGCATTTT. The encoded protein is CASSLPGEPQHF.

This clone was picked up a small number of times. V and J are TRBV7-6 and TRBJ2-3, with D unclear. The CDR3 is 16 residues long. V lost 1 base, J lost 0 bases, and 11 bases lay in between. CDR1 is SGHVS and CDR2 is FNYEAQ in the germline V gene. In nucleotides, the CDR3 is TGTGCCAGCAGCTTAGTTGCCAGCATTAGCACAGATACGCAGTATTTT. This translates into CASSLVASISTDTQYF.

This clone has just a few counts. The genes are TRBV6-5 and TRBJ2-7; 8 nucleotides agree with TRBD1. With V trimmed by 8 bases and J by 0 bases, 6 bases remained unmatched. CDR1 is MNHEY, CDR2 SVGAGI, per germline. This CDR3 contains 14 residues. CDR3 nucleotides: TGTGCCAGCTGGCAGGGGGCTTCCTCCTACGAGCAGTACTTC. As protein: CASWQGASSYEQYF.

Details on this clone: At one boundary the junction diverges from the germline segment, which might be a read error. This sequence joins TRBV12-5 and TRBJ2-7, with D uncertain. The CDR3 has 10 amino acids. The V gene's germline CDR1 is LGHNT and CDR2 FRNRAP. In DNA, the CDR3 is TGTGCTAGTGGTTTGCCTAATCCGGACTTC. It encodes CASGLPNPDF.